The 14 T cell receptor beta chains below all came from one sample that was sequenced in a study of blood T cell repertoires in COVID-19. Only in-frame clones appear in the TCRdb table, and some are missing; sequencing was by immunoSEQ multiplex PCR. The top ten clones hold about a fifth of a sample with approximately 300,000 clones, 92% of them seen once. Sample: PBMCs or T cells enriched from blood (not recorded which). These receptor sequences come from a woman aged 25 to 39 who had recovered from COVID-19.

CDR3 bases: TGTGCCACCAGCACTCTTTTTGCGGGAGAGGAGGAGCAGTACTTC. Translation gives CATSTLFAGEEEQYF. This sequence joins TRBV15 and TRBJ2-7, with 7 bases matching TRBD2. This CDR3 contains 15 residues. J lost 7 bases, V lost 4 bases, and 13 bases had no gene match. Germline assignment: CDR1 LNHNV and CDR2 YYDKDF (reference sequence).

The gene calls are TRBV19 and TRBJ2-7, with 7 bases matching TRBD1. Germline-derived CDR1 and CDR2 are LNHDA and SQIVND (reference sequence). CDR3 size: 13 residues. Trimming at V came to 5 bases and at J to 7 bases, leaving 8 bases not matched to a gene. The CDR3 here is CASSPTGYKEQYF. The CDR3, as DNA: TGTGCCAGTAGTCCGACAGGGTATAAGGAGCAGTACTTC.

The chain combines TRBV6-5 with TRBJ2-5; D might be TRBD1 (5 bases). V was cut by 3 bases and J by 5 bases, with 19 bases left in between. Germline V gene sequence: CDR1 MNHEY, CDR2 SVGAGI. The CDR3 has 16 residues. This CDR3 reads CASSYSTALAGETQYF. Written as DNA, the CDR3 is TGTGCCAGCAGTTATTCGACAGCGCTGGCCGGGGAGACCCAGTACTTC.

The CDR3 region has the DNA TGTGCCAGCAGTTTAAACAGAGTCCACGAGCAGTACTTC. It is translated as CASSLNRVHEQYF. The rearrangement links TRBV12-3 or TRBV12-4 to TRBJ2-7; no clear D gene. V was trimmed by 2 bases and J by 5 bases, leaving 10 bases between them. The CDR3 extends over 13 amino acids.

The V gene is TRBV11-2, the J gene TRBJ2-7, with a possible D match to TRBD2 (7 bases). The V end was cut by 4 bases, the J end by 4 bases, with 14 bases between. Germline CDR1 SGHAT, CDR2 FQNNGV. CDR3 size: 14 residues. The CDR3 sequence is CASSWGGRVYEQYF. CDR3 sequence (DNA): TGTGCCAGCAGCTGGGGGGGGCGCGTTTACGAGCAGTACTTC.

V and J are TRBV18 and TRBJ2-5, with 7 bases matching TRBD1. The V and J ends lost 6 bases and 5 bases, in that order; junction bases with no gene match: 12. The CDR3 has 15 amino acids. Germline assignment: CDR1 KGHSH and CDR2 LQKENI. The DNA for the CDR3 is TGTGCCAGCTCCCTCGGGCTGACAGGGCGCGAGACCCAGTACTTC. Encoded protein: CASSLGLTGRETQYF.

The genes are TRBV19 and TRBJ1-1; D unresolved. Germline values: CDR1 LNHDA, CDR2 SQIVND (reference sequence). The CDR3 consists of 14 residues. V was cut by 5 bases and J by 4 bases, with 14 bases left in between. CDR3 region: CASSAVLRFTEAFF. In DNA form, the CDR3 reads TGTGCCAGTAGTGCTGTATTGCGGTTCACTGAAGCTTTCTTT. Looking up the rest from reference TRBV19 and TRBJ1-1 gives the full variable domain: DGGITQSPKYLFRKEGQNVTLSCEQNLNHDAMYWYRQDPGQGLRLIYYSQIVNDFQKGDIAEGYSVSREKKESFPLTVTSAQKNPTAFYLCASSAVLRFTEAFFGQGTRLTVV.

The chain carries TRBV27 and TRBJ2-1, with 12 positions matching TRBD2. Looked up from germline, CDR1 is MNHEY and CDR2 is SMNVEV (reference sequence). The J segment lost 9 bases and the V segment lost 2 bases, leaving 8 bases of the junction unmatched. The CDR3 consists of 16 residues. The CDR3 region is CASSLRPSGGAGEQFF. In DNA form, the CDR3 reads TGTGCCAGCAGTTTACGGCCTAGCGGGGGGGCTGGTGAGCAGTTCTTC.

CDR3 amino acids: CASSDDSTEAFF. Written as DNA, the CDR3 is TGTGCCAGCAGTGACGACAGCACTGAAGCTTTCTTT. The chain recombines TRBV2 with TRBJ1-1; D perhaps matches TRBD1 (5 bases). CDR3 length: 12 residues. V gave up 3 bases and J gave up 4 bases, with 6 bases separating them. Germline-derived CDR1 and CDR2 are SNHLY and FYNNEI. The entire variable domain, with the rest obtained from reference TRBV2 and TRBJ1-1, is as follows: EPEVTQTPSHQVTQMGQEVILRCVPISNHLYFYWYRQILGQKVEFLVSFYNNEISEKSEIFDDQFSVERPDGSNFTLKIRSTKLEDSAMYFCASSDDSTEAFFGQGTRLTVV.

The chain combines TRBV19 with TRBJ1-5, with 7 bases fitting TRBD1. The CDR3 has 15 residues. V lost 3 bases to trimming and J lost 7 bases; unmatched junction nucleotides: 9. In germline, CDR1 is LNHDA, CDR2 SQIVND (reference sequence). CDR3 protein: CASSMQGEGRQPQHF. The CDR3 nucleotides are TGTGCCAGTAGTATGCAGGGGGAAGGTCGACAGCCCCAGCATTTT.

The CDR3 DNA reads TGTGCCAGCTCACCCGGGACAGCCTACGAGCAGTACTTC. Protein product: CASSPGTAYEQYF. This rearrangement joins TRBV18 to TRBJ2-7; 7 bases are a match to TRBD1. The CDR3 length is 13 residues. Per germline, CDR1 KGHSH and CDR2 LQKENI. Losses at the gene ends were 3 bases for V and 2 bases for J; bases not matched to a gene: 1.

To note about this clone: The conserved phenylalanine or tryptophan normally closing the CDR3 is absent here, so this likely arose from a read error. The DNA is left out, because the CDR3 cannot be placed on it with certainty; the CDR3 is given as TCRdb lists it. The V call is TRBV5-4, the J call TRBJ2-4; the table's D gene call, TRBD1, was not cross checked with the DNA. 11 amino acids form the CDR3, both terminal residues included. Germline CDR1 and CDR2: SGHNT and YYREEE (reference sequence). CDR3 amino acids: CASSLGQGRSV.

V is TRBV4-2 and J is TRBJ2-5; D remains unclear. In germline, CDR1 is LGHNA, CDR2 YNFKEQ. V was trimmed by 2 bases and J by 0 bases, leaving 4 bases between them. This CDR3 region has 13 residues. The CDR3 is CASSQLDQETQYF. In DNA, the CDR3 is TGTGCCAGCAGCCAACTCGACCAAGAGACCCAGTACTTC.

This clone was detected only once. The gene calls are TRBV5-4 and TRBJ2-1, with TRBD2 matching over 11 bases. The germline gives CDR1 SGHNT, CDR2 YYREEE (reference sequence). V shed 6 bases and J 4 bases; nucleotides not matched to a gene: 12. This CDR3 has 17 amino acids. CDR3 coding DNA: TGTGCCAGCACTAGCGGGGGGTCCCTATCACAATACAATGAGCAGTTCTTC. This codes for CASTSGGSLSQYNEQFF.